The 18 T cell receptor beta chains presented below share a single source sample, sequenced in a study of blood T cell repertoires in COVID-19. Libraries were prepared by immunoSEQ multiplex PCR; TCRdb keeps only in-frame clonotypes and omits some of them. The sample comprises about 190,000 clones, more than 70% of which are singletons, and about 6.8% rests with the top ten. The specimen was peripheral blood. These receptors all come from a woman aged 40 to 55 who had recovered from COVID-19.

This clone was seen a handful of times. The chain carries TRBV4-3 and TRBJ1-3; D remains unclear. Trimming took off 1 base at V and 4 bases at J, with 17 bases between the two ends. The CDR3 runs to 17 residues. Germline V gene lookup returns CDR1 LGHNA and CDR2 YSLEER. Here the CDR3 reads CASSQGISVTPGNTIYF. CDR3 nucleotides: TGCGCCAGCAGCCAAGGGATCAGCGTAACCCCCGGAAACACCATATATTTT.

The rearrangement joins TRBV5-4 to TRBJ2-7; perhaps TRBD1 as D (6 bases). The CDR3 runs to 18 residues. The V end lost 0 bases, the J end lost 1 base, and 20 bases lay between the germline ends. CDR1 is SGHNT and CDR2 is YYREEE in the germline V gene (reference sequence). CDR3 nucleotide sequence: TGTGCCAGCAGCTTGGGAGGAGGACAGCGTTACACTTCCTACGAGCAGTACTTC. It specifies CASSLGGGQRYTSYEQYF.

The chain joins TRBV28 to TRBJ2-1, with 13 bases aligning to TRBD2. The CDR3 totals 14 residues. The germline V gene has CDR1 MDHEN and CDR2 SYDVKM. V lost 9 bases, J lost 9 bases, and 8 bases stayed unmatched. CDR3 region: CASLGTSGTGEQFF. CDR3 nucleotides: TGTGCCAGTCTCGGGACTAGCGGGACGGGTGAGCAGTTCTTC.

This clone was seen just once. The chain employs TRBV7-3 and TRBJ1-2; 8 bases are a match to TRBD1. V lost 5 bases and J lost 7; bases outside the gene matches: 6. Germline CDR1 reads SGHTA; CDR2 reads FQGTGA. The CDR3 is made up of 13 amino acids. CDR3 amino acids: CASSRDRGGGYTF. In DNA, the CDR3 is TGTGCCAGCAGCCGTGACAGGGGCGGTGGCTACACCTTC.

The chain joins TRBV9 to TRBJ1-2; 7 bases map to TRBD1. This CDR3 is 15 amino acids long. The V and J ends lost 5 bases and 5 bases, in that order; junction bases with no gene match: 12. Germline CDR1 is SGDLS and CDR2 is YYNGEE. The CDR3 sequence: CASRKGGTDYYGYTF. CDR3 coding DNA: TGTGCCAGCAGAAAGGGCGGGACAGATTATTATGGCTACACCTTC. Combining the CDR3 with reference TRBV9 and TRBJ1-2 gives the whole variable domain DSGVTQTPKHLITATGQRVTLRCSPRSGDLSVYWYQQSLDQGLQFLIQYYNGEERAKGNILERFSAQQFPDLHSELNLSSLELGDSALYFCASRKGGTDYYGYTFGSGTRLTVV.

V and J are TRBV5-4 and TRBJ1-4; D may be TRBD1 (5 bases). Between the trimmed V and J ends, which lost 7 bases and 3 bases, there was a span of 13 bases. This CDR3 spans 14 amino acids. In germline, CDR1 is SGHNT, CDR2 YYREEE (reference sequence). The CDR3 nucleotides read TGTGCCAGCGGACCCTCGGGGGCTAATGAAAAACTGTTTTTT. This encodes CASGPSGANEKLFF.

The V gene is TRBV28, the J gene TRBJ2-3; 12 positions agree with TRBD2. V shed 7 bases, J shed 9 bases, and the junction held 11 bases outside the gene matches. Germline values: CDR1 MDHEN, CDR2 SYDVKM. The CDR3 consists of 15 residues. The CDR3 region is CASTALAGGRYTQYF. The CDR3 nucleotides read TGTGCCAGCACCGCTCTAGCGGGAGGGCGCTACACGCAGTATTTT.

CDR3 sequence reads: CAISPSYGYTF. Written as DNA, the CDR3 is TGTGCCATCAGCCCCAGCTATGGCTACACCTTC. The rearrangement uses TRBV10-3 and TRBJ1-2; D gene uncertain. The CDR3 consists of 11 residues. V lost 6 bases and J 4 bases, leaving 6 bases between the germline ends. Germline-derived CDR1 and CDR2 are ENHRY and SYGVKD.

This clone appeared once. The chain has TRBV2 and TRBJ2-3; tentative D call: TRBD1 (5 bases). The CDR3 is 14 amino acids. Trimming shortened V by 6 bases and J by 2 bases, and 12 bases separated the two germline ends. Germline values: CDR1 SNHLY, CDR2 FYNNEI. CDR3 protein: CASSQDTFTDTQYF. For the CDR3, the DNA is TGTGCCAGCAGCCAGGACACCTTCACAGATACGCAGTATTTT.

The CDR3 coding sequence is TGTGCCAGTAGTCCGACTCTGGGCACTGAAGCTTTCTTT. Translating gives CASSPTLGTEAFF. V and J are TRBV19 and TRBJ1-1, with no clear D. V was pared by 5 bases and J by 4 bases, with 11 bases between. Germline-derived CDR1 and CDR2 are LNHDA and SQIVND (reference sequence). This CDR3 has 13 residues.

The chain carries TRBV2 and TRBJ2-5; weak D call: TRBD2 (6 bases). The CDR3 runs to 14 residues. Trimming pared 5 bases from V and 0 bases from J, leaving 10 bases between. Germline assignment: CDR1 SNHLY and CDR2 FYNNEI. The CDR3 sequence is CASSLEGYQETQYF. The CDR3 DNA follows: TGTGCCAGCAGTCTGGAGGGGTACCAAGAGACCCAGTACTTC.

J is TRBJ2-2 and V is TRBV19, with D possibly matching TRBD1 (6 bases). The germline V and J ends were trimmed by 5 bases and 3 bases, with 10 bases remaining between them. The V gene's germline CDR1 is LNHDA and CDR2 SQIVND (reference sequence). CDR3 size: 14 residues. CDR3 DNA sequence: TGTGCCAGTAGTGACCCAGGGGACACCGGGGAGCTGTTTTTT. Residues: CASSDPGDTGELFF.

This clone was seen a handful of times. Here the CDR3 reads CASSLVVGKGMENEQFF. The CDR3 DNA is TGCGCCAGCAGCTTGGTCGTTGGGAAGGGGATGGAGAATGAGCAGTTCTTC. V gene TRBV5-1 combines with J gene TRBJ2-1, with D maybe TRBD1 (5 bases). Germline CDR1 and CDR2: SGHRS and YFSETQ. The length of the CDR3 is 17 residues. The V end lost 0 bases, the J end lost 7 bases, and 20 bases lay between the germline ends.

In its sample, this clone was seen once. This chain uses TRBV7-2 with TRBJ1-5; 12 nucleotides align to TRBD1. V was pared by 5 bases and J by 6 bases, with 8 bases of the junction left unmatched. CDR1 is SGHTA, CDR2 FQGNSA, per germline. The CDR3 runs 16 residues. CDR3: CASSPLGTGGGQPQHF. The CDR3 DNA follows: TGTGCCAGCAGCCCTCTTGGGACAGGGGGCGGTCAGCCCCAGCATTTT.

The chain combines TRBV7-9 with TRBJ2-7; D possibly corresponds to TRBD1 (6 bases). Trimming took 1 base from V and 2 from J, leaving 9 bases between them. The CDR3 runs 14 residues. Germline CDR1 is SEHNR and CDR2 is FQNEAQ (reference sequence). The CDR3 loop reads CASSLVGAPYEQYF. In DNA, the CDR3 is TGTGCCAGCAGCTTAGTGGGGGCACCCTACGAGCAGTACTTC.

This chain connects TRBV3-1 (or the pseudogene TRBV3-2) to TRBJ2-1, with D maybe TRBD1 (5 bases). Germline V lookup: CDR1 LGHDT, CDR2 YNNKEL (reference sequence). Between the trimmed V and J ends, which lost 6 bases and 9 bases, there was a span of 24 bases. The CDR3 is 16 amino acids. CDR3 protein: CASSLTWGGRIAEQFF. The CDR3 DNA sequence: TGTGCCAGCAGTCTCACCTGGGGCGGCCGAATCGCTGAGCAGTTCTTC.

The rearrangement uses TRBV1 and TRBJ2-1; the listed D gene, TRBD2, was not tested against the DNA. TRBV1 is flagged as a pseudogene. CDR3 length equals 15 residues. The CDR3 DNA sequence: TGCACCAGCAGACAAGGACTAGCGGGGGTGGGTGAGCAGTTCTTC. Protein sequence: CTSRQGLAGVGEQFF.

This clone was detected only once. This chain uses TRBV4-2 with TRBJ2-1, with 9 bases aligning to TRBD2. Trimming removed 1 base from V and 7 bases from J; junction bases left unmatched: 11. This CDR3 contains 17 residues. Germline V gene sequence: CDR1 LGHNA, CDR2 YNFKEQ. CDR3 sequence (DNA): TGTGCCAGCAGCCAAGGTCAAGCGGGAGGCACCCTGAATGAGCAGTTCTTC. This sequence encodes CASSQGQAGGTLNEQFF.